The 11 T cell receptor beta chains below come from one sample, sequenced in a study of shared clonotypes between healthy human individuals. The table came from immunoSEQ multiplex PCR; TCRdb's copy has only in-frame clones and leaves some out. Among some 2,400,000 clones listed, roughly 95% were seen once. The specimen sequenced was naive CD4+ T cells sorted from blood. Stated subset: CD45RA+ positively selected. The receptors were sampled from a man aged 18 to 35 in good health.

The chain has TRBV2 and TRBJ2-1; D is uncertain. This CDR3 contains 15 residues. Germline lookup yields CDR1 SNHLY and CDR2 FYNNEI. V shed 4 bases and J shed 0 bases, with 10 bases lying between them. CDR3 sequence reads: CASSVGSSSYNEQFF. The CDR3 nucleotides are TGTGCCAGCAGTGTTGGCAGTAGCTCCTACAATGAGCAGTTCTTC.

The chain couples TRBV7-9 to TRBJ2-4; D not resolved. This CDR3 comprises 14 residues. V shed 3 bases and J shed 0 bases, with 6 bases lying between them. Germline V gene data show CDR1 as SEHNR and CDR2 as FQNEAQ (reference sequence). The DNA for the CDR3 is TGTGCCAGCAGCTTTGGCAGAGCCAAAAACATTCAGTACTTC. This encodes CASSFGRAKNIQYF.

Comment on this clone: The junction and the germline gene differ at one end; a read error may be behind it. The sample carries other DNA sequences with the same CDR3. This rearrangement joins TRBV7-7 to TRBJ1-5; D remains ambiguous. Looked up from germline, CDR1 is SSHAT and CDR2 is FNYEAQ (reference sequence). The CDR3 is 13 residues long. The CDR3 protein is CASSLGPDQPQHF. The CDR3 region has the DNA TGTGCTAGCAGCTTAGGCCCCGATCAGCCCCAGCATTTT.

V usage is TRBV7-9 and J usage is TRBJ1-6; TRBD1 agrees at 8 bases. The CDR3 sequence is 15 residues long. Germline values: CDR1 SEHNR, CDR2 FQNEAQ (reference sequence). J lost 3 bases, V lost 6 bases, and 4 bases had no gene match. The CDR3 loop reads CASRETGDYNSPLHF. The CDR3 bases are TGTGCCAGCAGGGAGACAGGGGACTATAATTCACCCCTCCACTTT.

The chain recombines TRBV30 with TRBJ2-2; TRBD2 matches 14 bases. The CDR3 extends over 17 amino acids. Trimming removed 6 bases from V and 4 bases from J; junction bases left unmatched: 10. Germline loops: CDR1 GTSNPN, CDR2 SVGIG (reference sequence). CDR3 in amino acids: CACQTSGGAFSTGELFF. In nucleotides, the CDR3 is TGTGCCTGTCAGACTAGCGGGGGGGCGTTTAGCACCGGGGAGCTGTTTTTT. Full variable domain (remainder filled in from reference TRBV30 and TRBJ2-2): SQTIHQWPATLVQPVGSPLSLECTVEGTSNPNLYWYRQAAGRGLQLLFYSVGIGQISSEVPQNLSASRPQDRQFILSSKKLLLSDSGFYLCACQTSGGAFSTGELFFGEGSRLTVL.

The chain employs TRBV29-1 and TRBJ1-1, with D unresolved. The V end was cut by 3 bases, the J end by 4 bases, with 12 bases between. CDR1 and CDR2 (germline): SQVTM, ANQGSEA. CDR3 size: 13 residues. The CDR3 DNA follows: TGCAGCGTTGATATGACCAGCGGCACTGAAGCTTTCTTT. Translation: CSVDMTSGTEAFF.

The rearrangement uses TRBV7-9 and TRBJ2-7; 9 positions agree with TRBD2. This CDR3 is 13 amino acids long. Germline V gene sequence: CDR1 SEHNR, CDR2 FQNEAQ (reference sequence). The J segment lost 9 bases and the V segment lost 5 bases, leaving 8 bases of the junction unmatched. CDR3 nucleotide sequence: TGTGCCAGCAGCGTTAGCGGGGGTAGGGTGCAGTACTTC. This translates into CASSVSGGRVQYF.

A single count supports this clone. This chain uses TRBV1 with TRBJ2-7; the table's D gene call, TRBD2, was not cross checked with the DNA. TRBV1 corresponds to a pseudogene. This CDR3 has 14 residues. In DNA, the CDR3 is TGCACCAGCAGCCTTAGCGGGAGGGCCTACGAGCAGTACTTC. Amino acid sequence: CTSSLSGRAYEQYF.

The chain links TRBV13 to TRBJ2-7; tentative D call: TRBD1 (5 bases). The CDR3 runs 15 residues. V was cut by 3 bases and J by 2 bases, with 14 bases left in between. Germline assignment: CDR1 PRHDT and CDR2 FYEKMQ (reference sequence). This chain's CDR3 is CASSFRQGGTYEQYF. The CDR3 nucleotides are TGTGCCAGCAGCTTCCGCCAGGGTGGAACCTACGAGCAGTACTTC.

The chain combines TRBV18 with TRBJ2-5; 7 bases match TRBD1. From germline, CDR1 is KGHSH and CDR2 LQKENI. The V segment lost 4 bases and the J segment 1 base; nucleotides outside the gene matches: 3. The CDR3 totals 14 residues. The CDR3 is CASSLHRGQETQYF. The CDR3 coding sequence is TGTGCCAGCTCACTCCACAGGGGCCAAGAGACCCAGTACTTC.

The rearrangement uses TRBV7-2 and TRBJ1-2; tentatively, D is TRBD1 (5 bases). Germline V gives CDR1 SGHTA, CDR2 FQGNSA. The CDR3 length is 17 residues. Trimming removed 7 bases from V and 2 bases from J, with 23 bases in between. The CDR3 region is CASTKLLGTKENYGYTF. The CDR3 region has the DNA TGTGCCAGCACTAAACTCCTGGGGACGAAGGAGAACTATGGCTACACCTTC.